The source of this TCR beta chain is a study of pediatric ulcerative colitis. Data came from immunoSEQ multiplex PCR; TCRdb stores just in-frame clones and leaves some out. In the table there are 15,000 to 20,000 clones, approximately 80% of which are singletons. One to two pinch biopsies were taken from the rectum during colonoscopy. Controls had colonoscopy for suspected IBD, with normal endoscopy and no IBD the following year. Points from the study as a whole: A couple of patients had blood samples with substantially reduced template counts.

Germline assignment: CDR1 KGHSH and CDR2 LQKENI. The CDR3 length is 15 residues. Trimming stripped 6 bases from V and 6 bases from J, with 17 bases between. About this clone itself: Its antigen is unknown.

This clonotype originated in a boy between 5 and 17 years old who was a control in a study of pediatric ulcerative colitis. The material sequenced was gut tissue. The gene calls are TRBV18 and TRBJ1-4; possibly TRBD1 for D (6 bases). CDR3 bases: TGTGCCAGCTCTCCCTTGTGGGGGCAGGATGAAAAACTGTTTTTT. Encoded protein: CASSPLWGQDEKLFF.